The 20 T cell receptor beta chains below all came from one sample that was sequenced in a study of blood T cell repertoires in COVID-19. The method was immunoSEQ multiplex PCR; TCRdb's version includes in-frame clones alone and lacks a portion of them. In the table there are 110,000 or so clones, 85% of which are singletons. The sequenced material came from peripheral blood. Receptors were obtained from a man aged 50-59 years with acute or convalescent COVID-19.

The chain recombines TRBV5-1 with TRBJ2-7; 8 bases align to TRBD1. This CDR3 region has 14 residues. V gave up 4 bases and J gave up 2 bases; unmatched junction bases: 5. Germline V gene lookup returns CDR1 SGHRS and CDR2 YFSETQ. As DNA, the CDR3 is TGCGCCAGCAGCCCGGACAGGGTTCCCTACGAGCAGTACTTC. Protein sequence: CASSPDRVPYEQYF.

The chain uses TRBV6-5 and TRBJ1-1, with 7 bases lining up with TRBD1. This CDR3 contains 14 residues. Germline V gene data show CDR1 as MNHEY and CDR2 as SVGAGI. Trimming at V came to 4 bases and at J to 5 bases, leaving 7 bases not matched to a gene. As DNA, the CDR3 is TGTGCCAGCAGTTCAACAGGGGCGAGGACTGAAGCTTTCTTT. Protein product: CASSSTGARTEAFF.

The rearrangement links TRBV6-5 to TRBJ1-2; 8 bases agree with TRBD1. Losses at the gene ends were 2 bases for V and 8 bases for J; bases not matched to a gene: 7. The germline gives CDR1 MNHEY, CDR2 SVGAGI. The CDR3 contains 14 residues. This chain's CDR3 is CASSYLTGEKGYTF. DNA for the CDR3: TGTGCCAGCAGTTACCTGACAGGGGAGAAAGGCTACACCTTC.

This clone appeared once. V usage is TRBV6-5 and J usage is TRBJ1-5; 7 nucleotides align to TRBD1. V lost 5 bases, J lost 1 base, and 5 bases stayed unmatched. The germline V gene has CDR1 MNHEY and CDR2 SVGAGI. This CDR3 spans 15 amino acids. The CDR3, as DNA: TGTGCCAGCAGTACTACAGGGGTCAGCAATCAGCCCCAGCATTTT. Amino acids: CASSTTGVSNQPQHF.

This chain uses TRBV28 with TRBJ1-2; the match to TRBD1 covers 7 bases. CDR3 length equals 13 residues. The V gene's germline CDR1 is MDHEN and CDR2 SYDVKM. J gave up 5 bases and V 5 bases, and 5 bases lay outside the gene matches. CDR3 protein: CASSRTGYYGYTF. CDR3 nucleotide sequence: TGTGCCAGCAGTCGGACAGGATATTATGGCTACACCTTC.

The chain is built from TRBV25-1 and TRBJ2-3; possible D gene TRBD1, 6 bases. The CDR3 totals 15 residues. The germline CDR1 and CDR2 sequences are MGHDK and SYGVNS. V was clipped by 2 bases and J by 3 bases, with 12 bases between them. CDR3 nucleotide sequence: TGTGCCAGCAGTGAACGGCAGGGGAAAACAGATACGCAGTATTTT. It is translated as CASSERQGKTDTQYF.

The chain recombines TRBV6-5 with TRBJ2-7; possible D gene TRBD2, 6 bases. The CDR3 has 13 amino acids. V was trimmed by 6 bases and J by 5 bases, leaving 14 bases between them. Germline CDR1 and CDR2: MNHEY and SVGAGI. CDR3 nucleotide sequence: TGTGCCAGCAGGGCGGGGACCTGGGACGAGCAGTACTTC. Encoded protein: CASRAGTWDEQYF.

The chain employs TRBV5-5 and TRBJ1-6; tentative D call: TRBD1 (6 bases). V was cut by 0 bases and J by 7 bases, with 17 bases left in between. The germline V gene encodes CDR1 SGHKS and CDR2 YYEKEE (reference sequence). The CDR3 is made up of 17 amino acids. This CDR3 is CASSLGPDRILNSPLHF. Here the CDR3 DNA reads TGTGCCAGCAGCTTGGGTCCCGACAGGATACTCAATTCACCCCTCCACTTT.

This chain links TRBV9 with TRBJ2-1; D is uncertain. Germline V gene sequence: CDR1 SGDLS, CDR2 YYNGEE. Trimming cost V 1 base and J 4 bases, with 9 bases left between them. This CDR3 region has 14 residues. CDR3 sequence (DNA): TGTGCCAGCAGCGTATTATCCACTTACAATGAGCAGTTCTTC. Its protein is CASSVLSTYNEQFF.

The chain is built from TRBV5-1 and TRBJ2-5; no clear D. CDR3 length: 14 amino acids. Germline CDR1 SGHRS, CDR2 YFSETQ. The V gene lost 0 bases and the J gene lost 1 base, with 7 bases spanning the gap. CDR3: CASSLAELQETQYF. For the CDR3, the DNA is TGCGCCAGCAGCTTGGCCGAGCTCCAAGAGACCCAGTACTTC.

This chain uses TRBV3-1 (or the pseudogene TRBV3-2) with TRBJ2-3; tentative D call: TRBD2 (6 bases). Trimming cost V 1 base and J 6 bases, with 20 bases left between them. The CDR3 consists of 17 residues. From germline, CDR1 is LGHDT and CDR2 YNNKEL (reference sequence). In nucleotides, the CDR3 is TGTGCCAGCAGCCAAGGATCTTTTAGCGGTTCAGGCGATACGCAGTATTTT. Protein sequence: CASSQGSFSGSGDTQYF.

This chain connects TRBV9 to TRBJ1-2; 8 bases are a match to TRBD1. With 4 bases clipped from V and 5 bases from J, the junction kept 4 bases outside the gene matches. Looked up from germline, CDR1 is SGDLS and CDR2 is YYNGEE. The CDR3 spans 13 residues. The DNA of the CDR3 is TGTGCCAGCAGCAAGGACAGGGATTATGGCTACACCTTC. This gives the protein CASSKDRDYGYTF.

J is TRBJ2-1 and V is TRBV28; 8 bases are shared with TRBD2. J was trimmed by 2 bases and V by 4 bases; bases with no gene match: 4. Germline V CDR1 and CDR2: MDHEN, SYDVKM. The CDR3 runs 15 residues. The CDR3 DNA sequence: TGTGCCAGCAGTTCGGCTAGCGGGCCCTACAATGAGCAGTTCTTC. It codes for CASSSASGPYNEQFF. The complete variable domain, with remaining parts taken from reference TRBV28 and TRBJ2-1, reads DVKVTQSSRYLVKRTGEKVFLECVQDMDHENMFWYRQDPGLGLRLIYFSYDVKMKEKGDIPEGYSVSREKKERFSLILESASTNQTSMYLCASSSASGPYNEQFFGPGTRLTVL.

The rearrangement uses TRBV4-1 and TRBJ2-3, with a tentative D call TRBD1 (6 bases). V shed 6 bases and J shed 1 base, with 14 bases lying between them. This CDR3 contains 15 residues. CDR1 is MGHRA, CDR2 YSYEKL, per germline. The CDR3 sequence: CASRGASAGTDTQYF. CDR3 nucleotides: TGCGCCAGCAGGGGGGCATCTGCGGGCACAGATACGCAGTATTTT.

The chain combines TRBV5-4 with TRBJ2-1; 8 nucleotides agree with TRBD1. Unmatched junction bases numbered 6, after V lost 0 bases and J lost 7 bases. The CDR3 sequence is 15 residues long. Germline CDR1 reads SGHNT; CDR2 reads YYREEE (reference sequence). This CDR3 reads CASSLAGGELNEQFF. CDR3 coding DNA: TGTGCCAGCAGCTTGGCAGGGGGCGAATTGAATGAGCAGTTCTTC.

The chain is built from TRBV28 and TRBJ1-3, with D tentatively TRBD1 (5 bases). CDR1 is MDHEN, CDR2 SYDVKM, per germline. The V end was cut by 0 bases, the J end by 0 bases, with 9 bases between. The CDR3 has 16 amino acids. This CDR3 is CASSLWQGISGNTIYF. The CDR3 DNA follows: TGTGCCAGCAGTTTATGGCAGGGTATCTCTGGAAACACCATATATTTT.

Within the sample, this clone is medium-sized (0.01 to 0.1%). The V call is TRBV2, the J call TRBJ2-2; TRBD1 matches at 11 bases. The CDR3 loop spans 14 amino acids. Germline CDR1 reads SNHLY; CDR2 reads FYNNEI. V dropped 6 bases and J dropped 8; count of bases not matched to a gene: 5. Here the CDR3 reads CASRLDRGLGELFF. The CDR3, as DNA: TGTGCCAGCAGATTGGACAGGGGGCTAGGGGAGCTGTTTTTT.

The gene calls are TRBV6-5 and TRBJ2-5; weak D call: TRBD2 (6 bases). Deletions cut 8 bases from V and 4 bases from J, with 11 bases between. Germline V CDR1 and CDR2: MNHEY, SVGAGI. CDR3 length: 12 amino acids. This CDR3 is CASRLGGETQYF. The CDR3 nucleotides are TGTGCCAGCCGACTGGGGGGAGAGACCCAGTACTTC.

V is TRBV10-1 and J is TRBJ1-1; 9 nucleotides match TRBD1. This CDR3 contains 14 residues. The V and J ends lost 4 bases and 4 bases, in that order; junction bases with no gene match: 4. Germline CDR1 is WNHNN and CDR2 is SYGVQD (reference sequence). CDR3: CASSAQGQGTEAFF. The CDR3 bases are TGCGCCAGCAGTGCCCAGGGACAGGGCACTGAAGCTTTCTTT.

This clone was observed once. The V and J genes are TRBV5-4 and TRBJ2-5; 10 bases align to TRBD2. J lost 5 bases, V lost 9 bases, and 19 bases had no gene match. The CDR3 is 17 amino acids. From germline, CDR1 is SGHNT and CDR2 YYREEE (reference sequence). The DNA for the CDR3 is TGTGCCACCAAAGGGGTAGCGGGGGGTAACCTGGGGGAGACCCAGTACTTC. Amino acid sequence: CATKGVAGGNLGETQYF.